This T cell receptor beta chain was sequenced for a study of T cells in Graves' hyperthyroidism and ophthalmopathy. Patients aged 18 to 65 had newly diagnosed hyperthyroidism lasting under 2 months. It was around 10 ml of fresh peripheral blood that supplied the PBMCs. The investigators amplified TCR beta CDR3 regions from RNA transcripts. With the HTBI primer set, the TCR CDR3 went through a first round of RT-PCR. TCRdb used MiXCR to reprocess the multiplex PCR reads, holding one entry per CDR3 protein. The repertoire holds just under 750,000 distinct CDR3 sequences, with around 40% as singletons. Per germline, CDR1 MNHEY and CDR2 SVGAGI. Trimming took 6 bases from V and 3 from J, leaving 14 bases between them. CDR3 length: 14 amino acids. This clonotype was detected ten times or more.

The receptor's source is a middle-aged woman with Graves' hyperthyroidism. The chain has TRBV6-5 and TRBJ1-2; the D gene is possibly TRBD1 (5 bases). The sample taken for sequencing was blood. The CDR3 nucleotides are TGTGCCAGCAGGCCGGTCAGGGAAGACTATGGCTACACCTTC. Its translation: CASRPVREDYGYTF.